One and the same sample provided the 24 T cell receptor beta chains below, sequenced in a study of blood T cells in healthy people across ages. Primed by a sample-barcoded 5' primer and a J-beta primer mix, a second PCR proceeded for 7 to 11 cycles. TCRdb re-called the 5' RACE reads through MiXCR, storing one row per CDR3 protein. The sample includes about 1.5 million distinct CDR3 sequences, roughly 43% seen only once; the top ten take 4%. Material for sequencing was blood. The source is a woman aged 18-35 years in good health.

The rearrangement uses TRBV7-9 and TRBJ1-1; TRBD1 agrees at 9 bases. Germline V gene lookup returns CDR1 SEHNR and CDR2 FQNEAQ (reference sequence). Trimming cost V 6 bases and J 3 bases; bases outside gene matches: 5. This CDR3 region has 14 residues. The CDR3 is CASRRTGADTEAFF. The DNA for the CDR3 is TGTGCCAGCAGGAGGACAGGGGCGGACACTGAAGCTTTCTTT.

This clonotype was observed a few times. The chain has TRBV4-1 and TRBJ1-5, with 8 bases lining up with TRBD1. The CDR3 has 16 amino acids. V lost 4 bases, J lost 7 bases, and 12 bases stayed unmatched. In germline, CDR1 is MGHRA, CDR2 YSYEKL. CDR3 nucleotide sequence: TGCGCCAGCAGCCCTTGGGGTGGACAGGGAAGACAGCCCCAGCATTTT. This encodes CASSPWGGQGRQPQHF.

This chain connects TRBV7-9 to TRBJ2-6; D remains unclear. V gave up 2 bases and J gave up 1 base, with 9 bases separating them. Germline values: CDR1 SEHNR, CDR2 FQNEAQ (reference sequence). The CDR3 has 16 residues. Written as DNA, the CDR3 is TGTGCCAGCAGCTTATTGCACCAGTCTGGGGCCAACGTCCTGACTTTC. Its translation is CASSLLHQSGANVLTF.

The genes are TRBV4-2 and TRBJ2-7; D perhaps matches TRBD2 (6 bases). The CDR3 consists of 17 residues. V lost 1 base and J 3 bases, leaving 19 bases between the germline ends. Germline assignment: CDR1 LGHNA and CDR2 YNFKEQ. CDR3 sequence reads: CASSQADRSGGSYEQYF. CDR3 sequence (DNA): TGTGCCAGCAGCCAAGCAGACCGTAGTGGAGGGAGCTACGAGCAGTACTTC.

The rearrangement links TRBV5-1 to TRBJ2-7; 11 bases map to TRBD1. The V gene end was trimmed by 4 bases and the J gene end by 5 bases; junction bases not matched to a gene: 5. The CDR3 runs to 14 residues. Germline CDR1 and CDR2: SGHRS and YFSETQ. The CDR3 DNA sequence: TGCGCCAGCAGCGAGGGACAGGGGGTCCACGAGCAGTACTTC. Protein sequence: CASSEGQGVHEQYF.

As for this clonotype: An end of the junction does not agree with germline; a read error may underlie this. This chain uses TRBV7-2 with TRBJ2-1, with 10 bases lining up with TRBD2. The length of the CDR3 is 15 residues. CDR1 SGHTA and CDR2 FQGNSA come from the germline V gene. CDR3: CASSLVAGGVGEQFF. CDR3 sequence (DNA): TGCGCCAGCAGCTTAGTAGCGGGGGGAGTTGGTGAGCAGTTCTTC.

As for this clonotype: At one end, the junction sequence differs from germline, possibly due to a read error. The gene calls are TRBV6-5 and TRBJ2-4; D is ambiguous. The end of the DNA is better explained by TRBJ2-7, so the J call may be wrong. This CDR3 region has 13 residues. CDR1 and CDR2 (germline): MNHEY, SVGAGI. Written as DNA, the CDR3 is TGTGCCAGCAGTGACTCGAAAGCCTACGAGCAGTACTTC. Amino acid sequence: CASSDSKAYEQYF.

V usage is TRBV12-3 or TRBV12-4 and J usage is TRBJ2-3; 10 positions match TRBD2. The ends lost 3 bases at V and 2 bases at J; junction bases unmatched: 5. The CDR3 is made up of 16 amino acids. The CDR3 sequence: CASSFSSGGITDTQYF. The CDR3 coding sequence is TGTGCCAGCAGTTTTAGTAGCGGGGGGATCACAGATACGCAGTATTTT.

This clonotype was seen more than once but under ten times. This chain links TRBV15 with TRBJ2-3; perhaps TRBD1 as D (6 bases). The CDR3 loop spans 15 amino acids. V was cut by 8 bases and J by 4 bases, with 19 bases left in between. CDR1 and CDR2 (germline): LNHNV, YYDKDF (reference sequence). The CDR3 region is CATHSTGIIADTQYF. The CDR3 DNA reads TGTGCCACCCACTCTACAGGGATAATAGCAGATACGCAGTATTTT.

This chain joins TRBV4-3 and TRBJ2-3; no clear D. The CDR3 extends over 15 amino acids. V was pared by 4 bases and J by 4 bases, with 15 bases between. Germline V lookup: CDR1 LGHNA, CDR2 YSLEER. The CDR3 DNA sequence: TGCGCCAGCAGCCGAGCAGTCTCCTCCCCAGATACGCAGTATTTT. Amino acid sequence: CASSRAVSSPDTQYF.

Here the CDR3 DNA reads TGTGCCGGCAAAGCAGGGACAGGGGGCCATGGCGGGGAGCTGTTTTTT. Its protein product is CAGKAGTGGHGGELFF. This chain links TRBV7-2 with TRBJ2-2, with 12 bases lining up with TRBD1. The junction had 14 bases not matched to a gene; V was cut back by 11 bases and J by 7 bases. The V gene's germline CDR1 is SGHTA and CDR2 FQGNSA. The CDR3 loop spans 16 amino acids.

The chain combines TRBV28 with TRBJ1-5; D not resolved. The CDR3 extends over 14 amino acids. The V gene lost 3 bases and the J gene lost 6 bases, with 12 bases spanning the gap. In germline, CDR1 is MDHEN, CDR2 SYDVKM. The CDR3: CASSFDKEGQPQHF. The CDR3 DNA reads TGTGCCAGCAGTTTTGACAAGGAAGGTCAGCCCCAGCATTTT.

V is TRBV2 and J is TRBJ1-1; D perhaps matches TRBD1 (5 bases). Germline V CDR1 and CDR2: SNHLY, FYNNEI. V lost 6 bases and J lost 4, with 12 bases in between. The CDR3 consists of 13 residues. The CDR3 loop is CASRMDKTTEAFF. CDR3 sequence (DNA): TGTGCCAGCAGGATGGACAAGACCACTGAAGCTTTCTTT. Combining the CDR3 with reference TRBV2 and TRBJ1-1 gives the whole variable domain EPEVTQTPSHQVTQMGQEVILRCVPISNHLYFYWYRQILGQKVEFLVSFYNNEISEKSEIFDDQFSVERPDGSNFTLKIRSTKLEDSAMYFCASRMDKTTEAFFGQGTRLTVV.

This clonotype was recorded only once. This chain links TRBV27 with TRBJ2-4, with a weak D call TRBD2 (6 bases). This CDR3 region has 10 residues. The germline V and J ends were trimmed by 10 bases and 6 bases, with 7 bases remaining between them. Germline assignment: CDR1 MNHEY and CDR2 SMNVEV (reference sequence). CDR3 sequence (DNA): TGTGCCACGGGACTAAACATTCAGTACTTC. Protein sequence: CATGLNIQYF.

This clonotype was picked up a small number of times. This chain joins TRBV10-3 and TRBJ1-1; 7 bases match TRBD1. Unmatched junction bases numbered 5, after V lost 7 bases and J lost 0 bases. Germline V CDR1 and CDR2: ENHRY, SYGVKD. The CDR3 totals 14 residues. The CDR3 DNA follows: TGTGCCATCACGAAAGGACAGGTGAACACTGAAGCTTTCTTT. Residues: CAITKGQVNTEAFF.

This clonotype was seen more than once but under ten times. The chain links TRBV27 to TRBJ2-7, with 11 bases matching TRBD2. J lost 4 bases, V lost 0 bases, and 2 bases had no gene match. Germline V gene lookup returns CDR1 MNHEY and CDR2 SMNVEV (reference sequence). The CDR3 has 15 residues. The CDR3 DNA sequence: TGTGCCAGCAGTTTATCGGGACTAGCGGTATACGAGCAGTACTTC. Its protein product is CASSLSGLAVYEQYF.

The gene calls are TRBV9 and TRBJ1-5; D is uncertain. Trimming shortened V by 5 bases and J by 5 bases, and 17 bases separated the two germline ends. This CDR3 contains 15 residues. Germline V gene data show CDR1 as SGDLS and CDR2 as YYNGEE. In nucleotides, the CDR3 is TGTGCCAGCAGTGAAGGGTCAAATTTAGATCAGCCCCAGCATTTT. This codes for CASSEGSNLDQPQHF. The variable domain in full, completed from reference TRBV9 and TRBJ1-5, reads DSGVTQTPKHLITATGQRVTLRCSPRSGDLSVYWYQQSLDQGLQFLIQYYNGEERAKGNILERFSAQQFPDLHSELNLSSLELGDSALYFCASSEGSNLDQPQHFGDGTRLSIL.

The CDR3 sequence is CASSMTGGAFSYEQFF. In DNA, the CDR3 is TGTGCCAGCAGCATGACAGGGGGCGCGTTTTCCTACGAGCAGTTCTTC. The chain has TRBV7-8 and TRBJ2-1; TRBD1 aligns across 10 bases. Germline V gives CDR1 SGHVS, CDR2 FQNEAQ. This CDR3 is 16 amino acids long. J lost 10 bases, V lost 5 bases, and 14 bases had no gene match.

The chain carries TRBV7-9 and TRBJ2-1, with D possibly TRBD2 on 5 matching bases. Trimming removed 2 bases from V and 8 bases from J, with 16 bases in between. Germline V gene lookup returns CDR1 SEHNR and CDR2 FQNEAQ (reference sequence). The CDR3 sequence is 15 residues long. The CDR3 sequence is CASSLQADHRDEQFF. In DNA, the CDR3 is TGTGCCAGCAGCTTACAAGCGGACCATAGGGATGAGCAGTTCTTC.

The chain employs TRBV20-1 and TRBJ2-1; D is undetermined. V lost 7 bases and J lost 4, with 20 bases in between. This CDR3 has 15 amino acids. CDR1 and CDR2 from the germline V gene are DFQATT and SNEGSKA (reference sequence). The CDR3 loop is CSVVLSGFLYNEQFF. As DNA, the CDR3 is TGCAGTGTGGTTCTTTCGGGTTTCCTTTACAATGAGCAGTTCTTC.

This clonotype was seen many times. The rearrangement links TRBV9 to TRBJ2-3; 7 bases agree with TRBD1. Germline-derived CDR1 and CDR2 are SGDLS and YYNGEE. The V gene end was trimmed by 3 bases and the J gene end by 2 bases; junction bases not matched to a gene: 3. The CDR3 is made up of 14 amino acids. This CDR3 reads CASSEGQNTDTQYF. CDR3 sequence (DNA): TGTGCCAGCAGCGAGGGACAGAACACAGATACGCAGTATTTT.

This chain links TRBV11-2 with TRBJ2-2, with 8 bases fitting TRBD1. V shed 7 bases and J 3 bases; nucleotides not matched to a gene: 4. Germline V gives CDR1 SGHAT, CDR2 FQNNGV. This CDR3 is built from 14 residues. CDR3 in DNA: TGTGCCAGCAAGGGACAGGAGTACACCGGGGAGCTGTTTTTT. Translating gives CASKGQEYTGELFF.

This clonotype showed up just a few times. The chain links TRBV27 to TRBJ2-7, with D perhaps matching TRBD2 (7 bases). V lost 6 bases to trimming and J lost 0 bases, with 15 bases between them. CDR3 size: 15 residues. The V gene's germline CDR1 is MNHEY and CDR2 SMNVEV (reference sequence). The CDR3 loop is CASSNRGAHSYEQYF. The CDR3 DNA sequence: TGTGCCAGCAGCAACCGGGGGGCGCACTCCTACGAGCAGTACTTC.

This clonotype was detected once. The chain links TRBV6-2 or TRBV6-3 to TRBJ2-5; the D is unclear. This CDR3 has 12 amino acids. Trimming stripped 8 bases from V and 5 bases from J, with 12 bases between. CDR1 is MNHEY, CDR2 SVGEGT, per germline. DNA for the CDR3: TGTGCCAGCGGCGCACAAGGGGAGACCCAGTACTTC. Protein sequence: CASGAQGETQYF.